This TCR beta chain stems from a study of CD8 T cells in Susac syndrome. The study's findings and limits: The relatively small number of individuals in the TCR sequencing and HLA analysis was acknowledged by the study.

From blood CD8+ and CD4+ T cells, the TCR beta chain was sequenced. Bulk CD8+ and CD4+ cells came from magnetic negative isolation; CD8+ TEMRA by FACS. The CDR3 sequence is 13 residues long. Germline CDR1 and CDR2: DFQATT and SNEGSKA (reference sequence). V gave up 0 bases and J gave up 11 bases; unmatched junction bases: 6. The RNA input was about 0.5 to 1 ug, and it was reverse transcribed with random hexamers. The authors amplified TCR beta CDR3 across 54 Vbeta and 13 Jbeta using immunoSEQ multiplex PCR. Via MiXCR, TCRdb re-called the immunoSEQ multiplex PCR reads, giving one row per CDR3 protein. The sample has about 200,000 distinct CDR3 sequences, 95% seen once. In regard to this clonotype: Its antigen is not known.

The sequencing input was CD4+ T cells from PBMCs. This TCR derives from a human donor with multiple sclerosis. The gene calls are TRBV20-1 and TRBJ1-5; TRBD1 matches 8 bases. As DNA, the CDR3 is TGCAGTGCTAGAGATGGGACAGGATTCTCCCAGCATTTT. Encoded protein: CSARDGTGFSQHF.